This is a list of T cell receptor beta chains from one sample in a study of blood T cell repertoires in COVID-19. TCRdb's table, derived via immunoSEQ multiplex PCR, lists solely in-frame clones and lacks some. The sample contains 340,000 or so clones, around 88% of which appear only once. Sequenced sample: peripheral blood. These TCRs come from a man in his thirties or forties with active or convalescent COVID-19. Each CDR3 is given without its conserved first and last residue. Each record gives: J gene, V gene, clone size, CDR3 protein. Rows give clone size only sometimes, using once, few, many, or a class for an expanded clone.

TRBJ1-6,TRBV30,NA,AWSNKQGYNSPLH
TRBJ1-1,TRBV7-9,NA,ASSLARGGEAF
TRBJ2-1,TRBV24-1,NA,ATSDASGRGSYNEQF
TRBJ2-7,TRBV29-1,NA,SVEQGASYEQY
TRBJ1-2,TRBV15,NA,ATSRDIANYGYT
TRBJ2-3,TRBV18,NA,ASSQSGQGGTDTQY
TRBJ2-2,TRBV7-9,NA,ASSSHPPGQGLTGELF
TRBJ1-6,TRBV27,NA,ASSPSRTSYNSPLH
TRBJ2-1,TRBV7-8,NA,ASSLRGQGMKEQF
TRBJ1-1,TRBV4-2,once,ASSQDRTGTNTEAF
TRBJ1-1,TRBV9,NA,ASSPAGGTVLTEAF
TRBJ1-3,TRBV11-2,NA,ASSLGQGRSGNTIY
TRBJ1-4,TRBV11-3,NA,ASSLTGAHNEKLF
TRBJ1-5,TRBV6-6,few,ASSYPEGQPQH
TRBJ2-7,TRBV28,NA,ASSFSGPYEQY
TRBJ2-3,TRBV5-1,NA,ASSLEGVLGTDTQY
TRBJ2-7,TRBV11-2,NA,ASSHRGDEQY
TRBJ2-3,TRBV27,NA,ASSFSGYTDTQY
TRBJ2-1,TRBV9,NA,ASSVVGDKGAYNEQF